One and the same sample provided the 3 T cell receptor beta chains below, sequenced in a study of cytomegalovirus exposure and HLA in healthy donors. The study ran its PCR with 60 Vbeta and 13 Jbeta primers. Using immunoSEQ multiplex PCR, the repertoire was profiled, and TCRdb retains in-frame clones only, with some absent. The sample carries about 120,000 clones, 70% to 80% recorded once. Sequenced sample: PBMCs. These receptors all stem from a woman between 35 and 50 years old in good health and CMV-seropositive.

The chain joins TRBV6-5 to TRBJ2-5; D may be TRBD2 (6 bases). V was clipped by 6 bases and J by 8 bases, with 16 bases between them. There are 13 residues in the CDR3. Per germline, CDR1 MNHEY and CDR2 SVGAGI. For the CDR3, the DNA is TGTGCCAGCAGCCCCGGAGGGCCCGGTACCCAGTACTTC. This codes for CASSPGGPGTQYF.

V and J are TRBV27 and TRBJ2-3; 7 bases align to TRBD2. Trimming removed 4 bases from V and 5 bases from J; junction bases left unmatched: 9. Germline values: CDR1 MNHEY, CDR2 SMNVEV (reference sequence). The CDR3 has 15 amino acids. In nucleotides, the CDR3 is TGTGCCAGCAGTTCCGAACTAGCGTCCTTAGATACGCAGTATTTT. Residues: CASSSELASLDTQYF.

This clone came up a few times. The CDR3 is CASSEDGIRYNEQFF. The CDR3 DNA sequence: TGTGCCAGCAGTGAAGACGGTATTCGTTACAATGAGCAGTTCTTC. The chain recombines TRBV6-1 with TRBJ2-1; D call uncertain. The CDR3 covers 15 residues. Trimming cost V 1 base and J 4 bases, with 11 bases left between them. Germline lookup yields CDR1 MNHNS and CDR2 SASEGT.